This TCR beta chain derives from a study of control samples from healthy donors and cancer patients. The CDR3 loop spans 19 amino acids. The germline gives CDR1 MNHNS, CDR2 SASEGT. V was cut by 4 bases and J by 4 bases, with 28 bases left in between. Only in-frame clones appear in the TCRdb table, and some are missing; sequencing was by immunoSEQ multiplex PCR. This sample has tens of thousands of clones, with roughly 93% found just once. V is TRBV6-1 and J is TRBJ1-2; possible D gene TRBD1, 6 bases. This clonotype was obtained from a middle-aged woman with lung cancer. Specimen: PBMCs. CDR3: CASSGILPGHDKGSYGYTF. The DNA for the CDR3 is TGTGCCAGCAGTGGGATACTCCCGGGACACGATAAGGGAAGCTATGGCTACACCTTC.